This is a list of T cell receptor beta chains from one sample in a study of T cells in Graves' hyperthyroidism and ophthalmopathy. TCRdb re-analysed the multiplex PCR reads in MiXCR, keeping a single row per CDR3 protein. The table has 300,000 or so distinct CDR3 sequences, approximately 15% seen once; the top ten hold approximately 60%. The sequencing sample was made of blood. Source of these receptors: a woman in her sixties with Graves' ophthalmopathy. Each CDR3 is given with its conserved first and last residue. The D gene is left open where the match is weak. Size is stated for part of the rows, as once, few or many counts, or as a class when the clone is expanded.

TGTGCCAGCAGCTTAGTAGGGGTTGGCTATGGCTACACCTTC,CASSLVGVGYGYTF,NA,TRBV7-2,NA,TRBJ1-2
TGTGCCAGCAGCCAAGATCGGACAGGGTTTCCAGCCAAAAACATTCAGTACTTC,CASSQDRTGFPAKNIQYF,TRBD1,TRBV3-1,NA,TRBJ2-4
TGTGCCAGCAGCACCCCAGGGGGAGCTAATGAAAAACTGTTTTTT,CASSTPGGANEKLFF,TRBD1,TRBV2,many,TRBJ1-4
TGTGCCAGCCGTCTCCTTTTCGAGCAGTACTTC,CASRLLFEQYF,NA,TRBV6-1,many,TRBJ2-7
TGTGCCAGCAGTGAACGACTAGCGGGAGGGCATGGGGAGACCCAGTACTTC,CASSERLAGGHGETQYF,TRBD2,TRBV6-1,many,TRBJ2-5
TGCAGTGCTGCCAGGACTGAAACCTACGAGCAGTACTTC,CSAARTETYEQYF,NA,TRBV20-1,NA,TRBJ2-7
TGTGCCAGCAGCTTAAGGGGCAGGGGAGAGAGCTCCTACAATGAGCAGTTCTTC,CASSLRGRGESSYNEQFF,NA,TRBV7-2,NA,TRBJ2-1
TGCGCCAGCAGCCAAGGTGGGGTAACGAAAGGAAACACCATATATTTT,CASSQGGVTKGNTIYF,NA,TRBV4-1,many,TRBJ1-3
TGTGCCAGCCGCGGGGGCGGAGGCAATCAGCCCCAGCATTTT,CASRGGGGNQPQHF,NA,TRBV12-3/TRBV12-4,NA,TRBJ1-5
TGTGCCAGTAACTCTCGGGGCAGGGATGAGCAGTTCTTC,CASNSRGRDEQFF,NA,TRBV5-6,many,TRBJ2-1
TGTGCCAGCAGCCAAATTCTTGGGGATGGCTACACCTTC,CASSQILGDGYTF,NA,TRBV3-1,NA,TRBJ1-2
TGTGCCAGTAGTATTCGGACGGGCCAAGAAGCTTTCTTT,CASSIRTGQEAFF,NA,TRBV19,NA,TRBJ1-1
TGTGCCACCAGCACCGGCCCTGGAAACACCATATATTTT,CATSTGPGNTIYF,NA,TRBV15,many,TRBJ1-3
TGCAGTGCCGTTAACACCGGGGAGCTGTTTTTT,CSAVNTGELFF,NA,TRBV20-1,many,TRBJ2-2
TGTGCCAGCAGCTTAGGACTTGACAGGGGGCTTTACAATGAGCAGTTCTTC,CASSLGLDRGLYNEQFF,TRBD1,TRBV7-9,many,TRBJ2-1
TGTGCCAGCAGCCAAGTAAAAGGGGACAGGGTGTTAGGCGAGCAGTACTTC,CASSQVKGDRVLGEQYF,TRBD1,TRBV4-2,few,TRBJ2-7
TGTGCCAGCAGCTACCGCGGGGGGGCCGTCGAAGATACGCAGTATTTT,CASSYRGGAVEDTQYF,TRBD2,TRBV7-2,many,TRBJ2-3
TGTGCCAGCAGTGAAGACCATGGCTACACCTTC,CASSEDHGYTF,NA,TRBV2,many,TRBJ1-2
TGTGCCAGCAGCTTGTTGAGCGTCCACGAGCAGTACTTC,CASSLLSVHEQYF,NA,TRBV5-5,NA,TRBJ2-7
TGTGCCAGCAGCTTAACCGGGGTCCCTGAAGCTTTCTTT,CASSLTGVPEAFF,NA,TRBV7-9,few,TRBJ1-1
TGTGCCAGCAGCAGAAAAAATAAAAGCCAGACTAGCGGAAGCTCCTACAATGAGCAGTTCTTC,CASSRKNKSQTSGSSYNEQFF,TRBD2,TRBV7-3,NA,TRBJ2-1
TGCAGTGTTTTACGGGGCGGGGATGGCTACACCTTC,CSVLRGGDGYTF,NA,TRBV20-1,NA,TRBJ1-2
TGCAGCGTACAAAGGACAGTGTACTCCTTCGATGAGCAGTTCTTC,CSVQRTVYSFDEQFF,NA,TRBV29-1,many,TRBJ2-1
TGTGCCAGTAGTGCCACAGGGGGCGAGGTCACGCATTTT,CASSATGGEVTHF,TRBD1,TRBV19,NA,TRBJ1-5
TGTGCCAGCAGTCGACCGGGACCAGCGGGAAGCGAGCAGTACTTC,CASSRPGPAGSEQYF,TRBD2,TRBV12-3/TRBV12-4,many,TRBJ2-7
TGTGCCAGCAGTTTGCCTGAACAGGAGGGGGAGCAGTTCTTC,CASSLPEQEGEQFF,NA,TRBV27,many,TRBJ2-1
TGTGCCAGCTCCAGCTCTCTGGGCACAGATACGCAGTATTTT,CASSSSLGTDTQYF,NA,TRBV28,many,TRBJ2-3
TGTGCCAGCAGCGTAGAAGGAGGGGACTATGGCTACACCTTC,CASSVEGGDYGYTF,NA,TRBV9,many,TRBJ1-2
TGTGCCAGCGAACCGGGACTTCTCACTGCGGGTGAGCAGTTCTTC,CASEPGLLTAGEQFF,NA,TRBV7-8,few,TRBJ2-1
TGTGCCAGCAGCCAAGGAAAGCGACAAGAGACCCAGTACTTC,CASSQGKRQETQYF,NA,TRBV4-2,few,TRBJ2-5
TGCGCCAGCAGTCGAACTAGCGGGGGGACCACCTACGAGCAGTACTTC,CASSRTSGGTTYEQYF,TRBD2,TRBV6-1,NA,TRBJ2-7
TGTGCCAGCAGCTTAGTCGGGGGGATGGCCGGGGAGCTGTTTTTT,CASSLVGGMAGELFF,TRBD2,TRBV7-8,few,TRBJ2-2
TGTGCCAGCAGCAATACAAGACAGGGATCCTACGAGCAGTACTTC,CASSNTRQGSYEQYF,TRBD1,TRBV7-2,many,TRBJ2-7
TGTGCCAGCAGTGACGGCCGAGCACAGGGTCTTTCACCCCTCCACTTT,CASSDGRAQGLSPLHF,NA,TRBV6-2/TRBV6-3,NA,TRBJ1-6
TGTGCCAGCTCACCACGGCAGGGGGATTCACCCCTCCACTTT,CASSPRQGDSPLHF,TRBD1,TRBV18,many,TRBJ1-6
TGTGCCAGCAGCCAATCCTCCGACAGGGCTAATTCACCCCTCCACTTT,CASSQSSDRANSPLHF,TRBD1,TRBV4-2,NA,TRBJ1-6
TGTGCCAGCAGCTCGCAGGGGACAGGGGTGGCAGATACGCAGTATTTT,CASSSQGTGVADTQYF,TRBD1,TRBV7-2,many,TRBJ2-3
TGTGCCTGGAGTGTGTTTGGCCTGAACACTGAAGCTTTCTTT,CAWSVFGLNTEAFF,NA,TRBV30,many,TRBJ1-1
TGTGCCAGCAGACACCAGAGCTCTGGAAACACCATATATTTT,CASRHQSSGNTIYF,NA,TRBV5-8,few,TRBJ1-3
TGTGCCAGCGGAATGGACAGGGGGGTGGACACCGGGGAGCTGTTTTTT,CASGMDRGVDTGELFF,TRBD1,TRBV2,many,TRBJ2-2
TGTGCCAGCAGTGTGATTAGGGGCTACACCTTC,CASSVIRGYTF,NA,TRBV2,many,TRBJ1-2
TGTGCCAGCAGCGGAACCCTAGCGGGGGGCACAGATACGCAGTATTTT,CASSGTLAGGTDTQYF,TRBD2,TRBV7-2,many,TRBJ2-3
TGTGCCAGCTCACCGGGACGTACCTTACGGGTCCACGAGCAGTACTTC,CASSPGRTLRVHEQYF,NA,TRBV18,few,TRBJ2-7
TGTGCCAGCAGCACGACAGCGAACACCGGGGAGCTGTTTTTT,CASSTTANTGELFF,NA,TRBV7-2,many,TRBJ2-2
TGTGCCACCTCGACCGCAGGTTACGAGCAGTACTTC,CATSTAGYEQYF,NA,TRBV6-1,few,TRBJ2-7
TGTGCCAGCAGCTTCGCCTACGAGCAGTACTTC,CASSFAYEQYF,NA,TRBV7-2,many,TRBJ2-7
TGTGCCAGCAGCCGAGGACAGGAAGAGACCCAGTACTTC,CASSRGQEETQYF,TRBD1,TRBV7-2,many,TRBJ2-5
TGTGCCAGTAGACCGGGACTAGCCCGCCGGGATACGCAGTATTTT,CASRPGLARRDTQYF,TRBD2,TRBV19,few,TRBJ2-3
TGTGCCAGCAGCTCTGGACAGGGTGGTTCGCAGCCCCAGCATTTT,CASSSGQGGSQPQHF,TRBD1,TRBV5-6,NA,TRBJ1-5
TGTGCCAGCAGTTGGGGGGTTGGAGAGACCCAGTACTTC,CASSWGVGETQYF,NA,TRBV27,NA,TRBJ2-5
TGTGCCAGCAGCTTAGATACCACTGAAGCTTTCTTT,CASSLDTTEAFF,NA,TRBV7-2,many,TRBJ1-1
TGTGCCAGCAGAAGACTAGCGGGACTCGGCCATGAGCAGTTCTTC,CASRRLAGLGHEQFF,TRBD2,TRBV6-2/TRBV6-3,NA,TRBJ2-1
TGTGCCAGTAGTCCCTTCGGAGGCCTTAGCTCCTACGAGCAGTACTTC,CASSPFGGLSSYEQYF,NA,TRBV19,NA,TRBJ2-7
TGCGCCAGCAGCCAAAGAGGGGGACAGGGGGCCGACACCGGGGAGCTGTTTTTT,CASSQRGGQGADTGELFF,TRBD1,TRBV4-3,NA,TRBJ2-2
TGTGCCAGCAGTGTAAACGATGTGACGGGACAGTACTTC,CASSVNDVTGQYF,NA,TRBV2,many,TRBJ2-7
TGTGCCAGCAGCTTGGGGGTGGGGTCCCCCTACGAGCAGTACTTC,CASSLGVGSPYEQYF,NA,TRBV12-3/TRBV12-4,NA,TRBJ2-7
TGTGCCAGCAGCCATCGCGGTTCAGATACGCAGTATTTT,CASSHRGSDTQYF,NA,TRBV3-1,few,TRBJ2-3